The present entry profiles one T cell receptor beta chain with its context. The antigen is unknown. This CDR3 has 17 residues. From germline, CDR1 is MGHRA and CDR2 YSYEKL. V lost 0 bases to trimming and J lost 2 bases, with 16 bases between them. This record belongs to a study of shared clonotypes between healthy human individuals. Findings and caveats of the study: Genetic and exposure-history diversity was limited by the few donors.

Using approximately 200 ng DNA, 32,000 or so T cell genomes, the sorted-subset replicate PCRs were run. As processed by the authors: Filtering differed, since immunoSEQ gave only junction sequences and no quality scores. Measured with immunoSEQ multiplex PCR; TCRdb has only the in-frame clones, and not every one. V and J calls and clone size are those listed in that table; D and trimming were worked out from the DNA. This sample has millions of clones, with 95% found just once. The rearrangement joins TRBV4-1 to TRBJ1-1; no reliable D call. Sequencing was done on a sample of naive CD4+ T cells sorted from blood. Regarding subset: CD45RA+ positively selected. The origin of this receptor is a man aged 18 to 29 in good health. The CDR3 is CASSQDRLGNPNTEAFF. CDR3 DNA: TGCGCCAGCAGCCAAGATAGGCTTGGGAACCCCAACACTGAAGCTTTCTTT.